This note documents a single T cell receptor beta chain sequence. No antigen is known for it. The repertoire was sequenced with immunoSEQ multiplex PCR; TCRdb's copy has only in-frame clones and lacks some. The sample contains about 130,000 clones, nearly 95% of which appear only once. This CDR3 region has 18 residues. Germline CDR1 reads LNHDA; CDR2 reads SQIVND (reference sequence). Trimming pared 0 bases from V and 4 bases from J, leaving 18 bases between. This record belongs to a study of graft-versus-host responses after intestinal transplantation. Study-wide points: Recipient marrow contained GvH clones, some of which appeared first in ileum or blood. High graft-versus-host to host-versus-graft T cell clonal ratios marked allografts of patients with graft-donor macrochimerism.

The J gene is TRBJ2-2, the V gene TRBV19; tentatively, D is TRBD2 (6 bases). This TCR came from a human donor who received an intestinal transplant. Sequenced material: unstimulated CD4+ T cells sorted from spleen or lymph node cells, taken before intestinal transplant. The CDR3: CASSIERVEGSGTGELFF. In DNA, the CDR3 is TGTGCCAGTAGTATAGAACGGGTGGAGGGGTCGGGCACCGGGGAGCTGTTTTTT. Full variable domain (outside the CDR3, taken from reference TRBV19 and TRBJ2-2): DGGITQSPKYLFRKEGQNVTLSCEQNLNHDAMYWYRQDPGQGLRLIYYSQIVNDFQKGDIAEGYSVSREKKESFPLTVTSAQKNPTAFYLCASSIERVEGSGTGELFFGEGSRLTVL.